The rows below give T cell receptor beta chains drawn from one sample of a study of cytomegalovirus exposure and HLA in healthy donors. The method was immunoSEQ multiplex PCR; TCRdb's version includes in-frame clones alone and lacks a portion of them. The data contain 150,000 to 180,000 clones, approximately 80% of them seen just once; the ten biggest clones take up over 5%. Source material: PBMCs. These receptors were obtained from a woman aged 40 to 50 in good health and CMV-seropositive. Each CDR3 is given with its conserved first and last residue. Each record gives: CDR3 protein, CDR3 DNA, J gene, D gene, clone size, V gene. The D gene is left open where the match is weak. Rows may omit the clone size; those that give it use once, few, many or a size class.

CSVYSSSGNTIYF	TGCAGCGTTTACAGCAGCTCTGGAAACACCATATATTTT	TRBJ1-3	NA	NA	TRBV29-1
CASSQVAGGDTGELFF	TGTGCCAGCAGCCAAGTCGCGGGAGGGGACACCGGGGAGCTGTTTTTT	TRBJ2-2	TRBD2	NA	TRBV4-2
CASSLGQGSNQPQHF	TGTGCCAGCAGTCTCGGACAGGGGAGCAATCAGCCCCAGCATTTT	TRBJ1-5	TRBD1	NA	TRBV27
CASSRDRENTEAFF	TGTGCCAGCAGTCGGGACAGGGAGAACACTGAAGCTTTCTTT	TRBJ1-1	TRBD1	few	TRBV6-5
CASSLSGANYNEQFF	TGTGCCAGCAGCTTGTCAGGGGCGAACTACAATGAGCAGTTCTTC	TRBJ2-1	NA	few	TRBV5-4
CASSFGSGANVLTF	TGTGCCAGCAGCTTCGGCTCTGGGGCCAACGTCCTGACTTTC	TRBJ2-6	NA	NA	TRBV5-6
CASSLPGLAGGQNEQFF	TGCGCCAGCAGCTTACCGGGACTAGCGGGAGGGCAGAATGAGCAGTTCTTC	TRBJ2-1	TRBD2	NA	TRBV5-1
CASSPGVNTEAFF	TGTGCCAGCAGTCCCGGGGTGAACACTGAAGCTTTCTTT	TRBJ1-1	NA	NA	TRBV27
CASSLGTSGSVRTDTQYF	TGTGCCAGCAGCCTCGGGACTAGCGGGAGTGTACGAACAGATACGCAGTATTTT	TRBJ2-3	TRBD2	NA	TRBV14
CASSPGLAGSNEQYF	TGCGCCAGCAGCCCCGGACTAGCGGGATCCAACGAGCAGTACTTC	TRBJ2-7	TRBD2	NA	TRBV5-1
CASSYHGDTEAFF	TGTGCCAGCAGTTACCACGGGGACACTGAAGCTTTCTTT	TRBJ1-1	NA	few	TRBV6-5
CASRATGYASGNREQYF	TGTGCCAGCAGAGCAACGGGGTACGCTAGCGGGAACCGCGAGCAGTACTTC	TRBJ2-7	TRBD2	once	TRBV28
CASSVGDSNYGYTF	TGTGCCAGCAGCGTAGGGGACAGTAACTATGGCTACACCTTC	TRBJ1-2	TRBD1	NA	TRBV9
CASSRGLAGDYEQYF	TGTGCCAGCAGCCGCGGACTAGCGGGAGACTACGAGCAGTACTTC	TRBJ2-7	TRBD2	NA	TRBV4-2
CASSQGATSGLTDTQYF	TGCGCCAGCAGCCAAGGGGCGACTAGCGGGCTCACAGATACGCAGTATTTT	TRBJ2-3	TRBD2	NA	TRBV4-1
CASCLAGTDTQYF	TGTGCCAGCTGTCTAGCGGGCACAGATACGCAGTATTTT	TRBJ2-3	TRBD2	NA	TRBV27
CASRNPGTYNEQFF	TGTGCCAGCAGAAACCCCGGGACTTACAATGAGCAGTTCTTC	TRBJ2-1	NA	NA	TRBV6-5
CASSLQGLPRKNTIYF	TGTGCCAGTAGTCTACAGGGGCTGCCGAGGAAAAACACCATATATTTT	TRBJ1-3	TRBD1	NA	TRBV19
CASSSRTAGINEKLFF	TGTGCCAGCAGTTCTCGGACAGCTGGAATAAATGAAAAACTGTTTTTT	TRBJ1-4	NA	NA	TRBV27